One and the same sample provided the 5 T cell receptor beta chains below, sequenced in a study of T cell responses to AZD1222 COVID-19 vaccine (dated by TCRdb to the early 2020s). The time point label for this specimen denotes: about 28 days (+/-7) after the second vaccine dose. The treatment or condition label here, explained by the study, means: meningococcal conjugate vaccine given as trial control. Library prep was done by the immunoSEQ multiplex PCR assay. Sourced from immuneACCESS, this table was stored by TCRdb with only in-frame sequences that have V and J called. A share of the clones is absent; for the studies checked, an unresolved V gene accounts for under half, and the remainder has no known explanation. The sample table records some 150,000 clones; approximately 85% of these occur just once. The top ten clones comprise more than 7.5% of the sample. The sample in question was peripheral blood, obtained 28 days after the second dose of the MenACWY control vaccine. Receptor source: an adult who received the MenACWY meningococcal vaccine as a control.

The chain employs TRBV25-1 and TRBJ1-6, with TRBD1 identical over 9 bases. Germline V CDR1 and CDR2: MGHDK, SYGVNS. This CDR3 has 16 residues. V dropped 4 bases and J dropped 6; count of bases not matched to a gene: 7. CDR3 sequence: CASSGIGTGSNSPLHF. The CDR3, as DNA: TGTGCCAGCAGTGGTATAGGGACAGGGAGTAATTCACCCCTCCACTTT.

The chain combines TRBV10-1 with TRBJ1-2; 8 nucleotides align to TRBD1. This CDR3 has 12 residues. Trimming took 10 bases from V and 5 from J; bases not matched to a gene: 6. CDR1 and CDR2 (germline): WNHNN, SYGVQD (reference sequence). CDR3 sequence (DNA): TGCGCCAACCCCCGGGACAGGTATGGCTACACCTTC. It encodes CANPRDRYGYTF.

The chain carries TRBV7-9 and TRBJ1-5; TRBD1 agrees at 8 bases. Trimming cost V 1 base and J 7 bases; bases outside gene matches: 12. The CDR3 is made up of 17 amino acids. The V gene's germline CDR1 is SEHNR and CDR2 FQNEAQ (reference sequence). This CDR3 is CASSLGTGRLFGQPQHF. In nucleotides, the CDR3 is TGTGCCAGCAGCTTAGGGACAGGGAGGCTTTTCGGGCAGCCCCAGCATTTT.

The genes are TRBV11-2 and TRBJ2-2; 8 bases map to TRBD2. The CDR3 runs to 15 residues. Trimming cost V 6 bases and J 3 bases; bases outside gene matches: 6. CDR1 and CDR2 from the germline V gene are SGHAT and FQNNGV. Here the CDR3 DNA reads TGTGCCAGCAGGACCGGGGGGGGCGACACCGGGGAGCTGTTTTTT. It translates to CASRTGGGDTGELFF. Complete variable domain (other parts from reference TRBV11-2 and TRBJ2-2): EAGVAQSPRYKIIEKRQSVAFWCNPISGHATLYWYQQILGQGPKLLIQFQNNGVVDDSQLPKDRFSAERLKGVDSTLKIQPAKLEDSAVYLCASRTGGGDTGELFFGEGSRLTVL.

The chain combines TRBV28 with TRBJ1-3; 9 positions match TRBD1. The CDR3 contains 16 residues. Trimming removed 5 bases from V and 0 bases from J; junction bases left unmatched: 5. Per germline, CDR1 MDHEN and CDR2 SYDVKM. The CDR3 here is CASSLGTGFSGNTIYF. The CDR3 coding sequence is TGTGCCAGCAGTCTTGGGACAGGGTTCTCTGGAAACACCATATATTTT.